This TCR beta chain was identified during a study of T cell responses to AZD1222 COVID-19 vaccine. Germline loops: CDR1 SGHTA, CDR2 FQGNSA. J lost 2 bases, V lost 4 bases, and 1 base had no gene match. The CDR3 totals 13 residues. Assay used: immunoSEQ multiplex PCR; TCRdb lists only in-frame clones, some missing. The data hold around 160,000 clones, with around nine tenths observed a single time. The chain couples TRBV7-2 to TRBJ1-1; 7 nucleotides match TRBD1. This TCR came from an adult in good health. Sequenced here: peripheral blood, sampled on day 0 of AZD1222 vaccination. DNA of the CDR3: TGTGCCAGCAGCTGGACAGGAAACACTGAAGCTTTCTTT. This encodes CASSWTGNTEAFF.